One and the same sample provided the 28 T cell receptor beta chains below, sequenced in a study of shared clonotypes between healthy human individuals. Libraries were prepared by immunoSEQ multiplex PCR; TCRdb keeps only in-frame clonotypes and omits some of them. The table has approximately 2.3 million clones, approximately 95% seen once. Source material: naive CD4+ T cells from PBMCs. Indicated subset: CD45RA+ positively selected. The source is a man aged 18 to 30 in good health. Some clones in this sample may be carry-over from other donors' samples.

V usage is TRBV7-2 and J usage is TRBJ1-5; 7 bases match TRBD1. The CDR3 has 16 residues. Germline trimming cut 2 bases from V and 4 bases from J; bases unmatched to any gene: 8. From germline, CDR1 is SGHTA and CDR2 FQGNSA. Here the CDR3 DNA reads TGTGCCAGCAGCTTAAGACAGGGCGGTACTAATCAGCCCCAGCATTTT. Its translation is CASSLRQGGTNQPQHF.

The V call is TRBV18, the J call TRBJ2-1, with no clear D. The V and J ends lost 4 bases and 1 base respectively, with 20 bases between them. This CDR3 contains 18 residues. Germline CDR1 and CDR2: KGHSH and LQKENI. CDR3 sequence (DNA): TGTGCCAGCTCACTAAGGCCTCCTCCTGGGCTATCCTACAATGAGCAGTTCTTC. Its translation is CASSLRPPPGLSYNEQFF.

The CDR3 DNA sequence: TGTGCCAGCAGCCCCGGGGGGGCTATCGGCTACACCTTC. Translation gives CASSPGGAIGYTF. V gene TRBV28 combines with J gene TRBJ1-2, with D maybe TRBD1 (6 bases). This CDR3 is 13 amino acids long. Germline CDR1 is MDHEN and CDR2 is SYDVKM. Between the trimmed V and J ends, which lost 6 bases and 8 bases, there was a span of 16 bases.

For the CDR3, the DNA is TGTGCCAGCAGCTTGCCGTGGGGGGACGAGCAGTACTTC. Translated: CASSLPWGDEQYF. V and J are TRBV7-9 and TRBJ2-7; TRBD2 might be the D (6 bases). The CDR3 is 13 amino acids. CDR1 is SEHNR and CDR2 is FQNEAQ in the germline V gene (reference sequence). V was pared by 3 bases and J by 5 bases, with 11 bases between.

This sequence joins TRBV4-3 and TRBJ2-7, with D perhaps matching TRBD2 (5 bases). The CDR3 is 16 amino acids. V was cut by 1 base and J by 2 bases, with 15 bases left in between. The germline V gene encodes CDR1 LGHNA and CDR2 YSLEER. DNA of the CDR3: TGCGCCAGCAGCCAAGGCCGGGATCTACAAACCTACGAGCAGTACTTC. Translation: CASSQGRDLQTYEQYF.

This clone was seen a few times. Different DNA sequences within this sample yield the same CDR3. The gene calls are TRBV9 and TRBJ1-1; D gene unclear. The CDR3 covers 14 residues. Germline V gene lookup returns CDR1 SGDLS and CDR2 YYNGEE. Trimming shortened V by 2 bases and J by 0 bases, and 8 bases separated the two germline ends. In DNA, the CDR3 is TGTGCCAGCAGCGTGGCAGGCATGAACACTGAAGCTTTCTTT. The encoded protein is CASSVAGMNTEAFF.

In this sample, this clone turned up once. The rearrangement joins TRBV1 to TRBJ2-5; the table's D call, TRBD2, was not checked against the DNA. TRBV1 is a pseudogene segment. This CDR3 region has 15 residues. CDR3 sequence: CTSGPQRDVPETQYF. The CDR3 bases are TGCACCAGCGGACCCCAGCGGGATGTCCCAGAGACCCAGTACTTC.

This sequence joins TRBV5-1 and TRBJ1-1; D may be TRBD1 (5 bases). Germline CDR1 reads SGHRS; CDR2 reads YFSETQ. Trimming removed 0 bases from V and 4 bases from J, with 7 bases in between. This CDR3 has 13 amino acids. Here the CDR3 DNA reads TGCGCCAGCAGCTTGGGGGGGACCACTGAAGCTTTCTTT. It codes for CASSLGGTTEAFF.

The chain uses TRBV5-1 and TRBJ2-5; 7 positions agree with TRBD1. The germline V gene has CDR1 SGHRS and CDR2 YFSETQ. The CDR3 extends over 15 amino acids. The V segment lost 0 bases and the J segment 5 bases; nucleotides outside the gene matches: 7. CDR3 sequence: CASSLVGGAWETQYF. CDR3 bases: TGCGCCAGCAGCTTGGTAGGGGGCGCGTGGGAGACCCAGTACTTC.

The chain joins TRBV11-2 to TRBJ2-7; D perhaps matches TRBD2 (5 bases). Germline CDR1 and CDR2: SGHAT and FQNNGV. CDR3 length: 15 residues. V lost 3 bases and J 6 bases, leaving 18 bases between the germline ends. Here the CDR3 reads CASSLGGLESAEQYF. Here the CDR3 DNA reads TGTGCCAGCAGCTTGGGCGGGCTAGAAAGTGCCGAGCAGTACTTC.

The chain couples TRBV9 to TRBJ2-5; D perhaps matches TRBD2 (7 bases). CDR1 is SGDLS, CDR2 YYNGEE, per germline. With 0 bases removed from V and 4 bases from J, the gap between germline ends came to 16 bases. The CDR3 loop spans 16 amino acids. In DNA form, the CDR3 reads TGTGCCAGCAGCGTAGGAGGGGGGGCGCTGGGAGAGACCCAGTACTTC. Residues: CASSVGGGALGETQYF.

This chain uses TRBV6-6 with TRBJ1-5; a weak D match, TRBD1 (6 bases). V was shortened by 7 bases and J by 1 base, with 8 bases between the two germline ends. Per germline, CDR1 MNHNY and CDR2 SVGAGI (reference sequence). The CDR3 is 13 amino acids. CDR3 in amino acids: CASTQGSNQPQHF. DNA of the CDR3: TGTGCCAGCACCCAGGGGAGCAATCAGCCCCAGCATTTT.

This clone was recorded once. The V gene is TRBV19, the J gene TRBJ1-5; 7 nucleotides line up with TRBD1. Trimming took 7 bases from V and 3 from J; bases not matched to a gene: 9. This CDR3 region has 15 residues. CDR1 and CDR2 from the germline V gene are LNHDA and SQIVND (reference sequence). CDR3 coding DNA: TGTGCCAGTAAACCCATCGGGACAGACAATCAGCCCCAGCATTTT. Translating gives CASKPIGTDNQPQHF.

The chain has TRBV5-1 and TRBJ2-1; 8 positions match TRBD2. The CDR3 loop spans 16 amino acids. The ends lost 4 bases at V and 8 bases at J; junction bases unmatched: 14. CDR1 and CDR2 (germline): SGHRS, YFSETQ. The CDR3 sequence: CASSPTGLGRTDEQFF. Written as DNA, the CDR3 is TGCGCCAGCAGCCCGACGGGACTAGGGCGGACAGATGAGCAGTTCTTC. The complete variable domain, with remaining parts taken from reference TRBV5-1 and TRBJ2-1, reads KAGVTQTPRYLIKTRGQQVTLSCSPISGHRSVSWYQQTPGQGLQFLFEYFSETQRNKGNFPGRFSGRQFSNSRSEMNVSTLELGDSALYLCASSPTGLGRTDEQFFGPGTRLTVL.

The chain has TRBV7-6 and TRBJ2-1, with TRBD2 matching 7 bases. J was trimmed by 5 bases and V by 8 bases; bases with no gene match: 12. CDR3 length: 15 amino acids. Germline V gives CDR1 SGHVS, CDR2 FNYEAQ. The DNA for the CDR3 is TGTGCCAGCCGCCATAGGGGTGGGAGGGACAATGAGCAGTTCTTC. The encoded protein is CASRHRGGRDNEQFF.

The CDR3 region is CASSARTGGETQYF. The CDR3 bases are TGTGCCAGCAGCGCCCGGACAGGGGGGGAGACCCAGTACTTC. The J gene is TRBJ2-5, the V gene TRBV5-4; 10 nucleotides align to TRBD1. From germline, CDR1 is SGHNT and CDR2 YYREEE (reference sequence). V lost 4 bases and J lost 5; bases outside the gene matches: 5. There are 14 residues in the CDR3.

CDR3 in amino acids: CASSPPGTSGSLFEQYF. CDR3 sequence (DNA): TGCGCCAGCAGCCCCCCCGGGACTAGCGGGAGTCTATTTGAGCAGTACTTC. The chain employs TRBV5-1 and TRBJ2-7, with 14 bases aligning to TRBD2. In germline, CDR1 is SGHRS, CDR2 YFSETQ. This CDR3 contains 17 residues. Trimming removed 4 bases from V and 7 bases from J; junction bases left unmatched: 13.

V and J are TRBV5-1 and TRBJ2-2; D is perhaps TRBD1 (5 bases). CDR1 and CDR2 (germline): SGHRS, YFSETQ. The CDR3 extends over 16 amino acids. V lost 0 bases, J lost 5 bases, and 14 bases lay in between. CDR3 in DNA: TGCGCCAGCAGCTTGGAGGGCCAAGGGGTTACCGGGGAGCTGTTTTTT. As protein: CASSLEGQGVTGELFF.

CDR3 DNA sequence: TGCAGCGTCGGCCGTATGGCGGGAAAAATAGATACGCAGTATTTT. It encodes CSVGRMAGKIDTQYF. The chain couples TRBV29-1 to TRBJ2-3, with TRBD2 as a possible D gene (6 bases). The germline V and J ends were trimmed by 6 bases and 5 bases, with 21 bases remaining between them. Germline V gene sequence: CDR1 SQVTM, CDR2 ANQGSEA. The CDR3 loop spans 15 amino acids.

This clone was recorded a few times. The rearrangement links TRBV5-1 to TRBJ1-3, with D possibly being TRBD1 (5 bases). V lost 0 bases and J lost 2, with 9 bases in between. CDR3 length equals 15 residues. Germline CDR1 and CDR2: SGHRS and YFSETQ. CDR3 amino acids: CASSLEPGTGNTIYF. The CDR3 DNA follows: TGCGCCAGCAGCTTGGAGCCAGGGACTGGAAACACCATATATTTT.

A word on this clone: Other nucleotide sequences in the sample specify the same CDR3. The V call is TRBV2, the J call TRBJ1-5; maybe TRBD1 (5 bases). The V gene's germline CDR1 is SNHLY and CDR2 FYNNEI. V shed 6 bases and J shed 4 bases, with 13 bases lying between them. The CDR3 covers 14 residues. CDR3 region: CASSAGLGNQPQHF. The CDR3 DNA sequence: TGTGCCAGCAGCGCGGGGCTGGGAAATCAGCCCCAGCATTTT.

With regard to this clone: The same CDR3 also results from other DNA sequences found in this sample. The chain links TRBV28 to TRBJ2-5; either TRBD1 or TRBD2 may supply D (5 bases each). This CDR3 region has 14 residues. Germline CDR1 reads MDHEN; CDR2 reads SYDVKM. Trimming stripped 2 bases from V and 0 bases from J, with 7 bases between. This chain's CDR3 is CASSLGGYQETQYF. In DNA form, the CDR3 reads TGTGCCAGCAGTTTAGGGGGTTACCAAGAGACCCAGTACTTC.

The chain carries TRBV5-1 and TRBJ2-7; no clear D gene. CDR1 is SGHRS and CDR2 is YFSETQ in the germline V gene. V lost 7 bases, J lost 2 bases, and 13 bases lay in between. This CDR3 spans 13 amino acids. CDR3 amino acids: CASHELGTYEQYF. The CDR3, as DNA: TGCGCCAGCCACGAGCTGGGCACCTACGAGCAGTACTTC.

The chain uses TRBV5-1 and TRBJ2-5; TRBD2 is a possible D gene (6 bases). The V end was cut by 2 bases, the J end by 1 base, with 12 bases between. The V gene's germline CDR1 is SGHRS and CDR2 YFSETQ. This CDR3 comprises 15 residues. The CDR3: CASSFMSSGQETQYF. In DNA, the CDR3 is TGCGCCAGCAGCTTTATGAGTAGCGGCCAAGAGACCCAGTACTTC.

The chain joins TRBV28 to TRBJ2-7; 11 positions match TRBD2. Germline trimming cut 6 bases from V and 6 bases from J; bases unmatched to any gene: 7. CDR3 length: 14 residues. Germline lookup yields CDR1 MDHEN and CDR2 SYDVKM. The CDR3 loop reads CASSLAGGPGEQYF. The CDR3 DNA sequence: TGTGCCAGCAGCTTAGCGGGAGGGCCGGGCGAGCAGTACTTC.

This chain uses TRBV7-3 with TRBJ1-2; a possible D gene is TRBD1 (6 bases). Germline loops: CDR1 SGHTA, CDR2 FQGTGA. The CDR3 is 14 residues long. Trimming pared 1 base from V and 9 bases from J, leaving 15 bases between. In DNA form, the CDR3 reads TGTGCCAGCAGCTTAAGTGGGGGACACCGTCGCTACACCTTC. Its translation: CASSLSGGHRRYTF.

The J gene is TRBJ1-6, the V gene TRBV28, with 8 bases that match TRBD1. The CDR3 extends over 15 amino acids. From germline, CDR1 is MDHEN and CDR2 SYDVKM. V shed 5 bases and J 7 bases; nucleotides not matched to a gene: 7. The CDR3 region is CASSTGTGGNSPLHF. The CDR3 DNA sequence: TGTGCCAGCAGTACCGGGACAGGAGGAAATTCACCCCTCCACTTT.

This clone was seen only once. The V gene is TRBV27, the J gene TRBJ2-2; D is ambiguous. V lost 2 bases, J lost 2 bases, and 6 bases lay in between. The CDR3 has 14 residues. Per the germline V gene, CDR1 is MNHEY and CDR2 is SMNVEV (reference sequence). The CDR3 protein is CASSLGHNTGELFF. The CDR3 nucleotides read TGTGCCAGCAGTTTAGGGCACAACACCGGGGAGCTGTTTTTT.